This T cell receptor beta chain was recovered during a study of T cells after yellow fever vaccination. Findings of the study overall: Relatively few clonotypes were ones that appeared in both CD4 and CD8 compartments.

For this clonotype: No antigen is known for it.

Germline V CDR1 and CDR2: SGHRS, YFSETQ. The CDR3 spans 16 residues. V was clipped by 5 bases and J by 0 bases, with 18 bases between them. MiXCR, run by TCRdb on the 5' RACE reads, gives a single entry per CDR3 protein. This table has about 630,000 distinct CDR3 sequences, 9% to 15% appearing once. The starting material was PBMCs, obtained on the day of the yellow fever booster vaccination. The chain carries TRBV5-1 and TRBJ2-7; D may be TRBD2 (5 bases). This receptor was obtained from a man aged 25 to 40 who received the YFV17D yellow fever vaccine. The CDR3 protein is CASSYLGVSGSYEQYF. The CDR3 DNA reads as TGCGCCAGCAGTTATTTGGGTGTCAGCGGCTCCTACGAGCAGTACTTC.